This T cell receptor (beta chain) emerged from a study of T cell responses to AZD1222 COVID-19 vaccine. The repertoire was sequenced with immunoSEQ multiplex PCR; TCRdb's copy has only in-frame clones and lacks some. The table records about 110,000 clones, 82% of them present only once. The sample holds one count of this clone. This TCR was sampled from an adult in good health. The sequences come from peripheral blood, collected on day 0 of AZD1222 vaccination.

The CDR3 loop reads CASSSGYTIYF. For the CDR3, the DNA is TGTGCCAGCAGCTCCGGGTACACCATATATTTT. The chain has TRBV6-2 or TRBV6-3 and TRBJ1-3, with D uncertain. Per the germline V gene, CDR1 is MNHEY and CDR2 is SVGEGT. The CDR3 is 11 amino acids. V was clipped by 6 bases and J by 8 bases, with 8 bases between them.